This T cell receptor (beta chain) was observed in a study of T cell changes during pregnancy in multiple sclerosis. The assay was immunoSEQ multiplex PCR, and TCRdb's table has in-frame clones only and misses some. Of about 51,000 clones listed, roughly 93% were seen once; the top ten hold under 2%. Trimming removed 7 bases at V and 5 bases at J, with 12 bases between. The CDR3 length is 12 residues. Germline values: CDR1 SNHLY, CDR2 FYNNEI. The source was peripheral blood, collected in the second trimester of pregnancy. The clonotype comes from a female donor with multiple sclerosis, enrolled in a pregnancy study. V usage is TRBV2 and J usage is TRBJ2-7; D is perhaps TRBD1 (6 bases). CDR3 DNA: TGTGCCAGCACCCGAACAGGGCACGAGCAGTACTTC. This sequence encodes CASTRTGHEQYF.